This T cell receptor beta chain was captured by sequencing in a study of control samples from healthy donors and cancer patients. V lost 8 bases and J lost 4; bases outside the gene matches: 13. CDR1 and CDR2 (germline): GTSNPN, SVGIG (reference sequence). The CDR3 is 15 residues long. Produced via immunoSEQ multiplex PCR; TCRdb's table is partial and in-frame only. Here the sample spans tens of thousands of clones, 91% being singletons. This chain uses TRBV30 with TRBJ1-3, with TRBD1 matching over 8 bases. The receptor was isolated from a man in his thirties or forties in good health. The source material was blood. CDR3 nucleotide sequence: TGTGCCCGAACGGCCAGGGGGCCGAGGGGAAACACCATATATTTT. Amino acid sequence: CARTARGPRGNTIYF.